Shown below are 9 T cell receptor beta chains from a single sample sequenced in a study of blood T cell repertoires in COVID-19. TCRdb's table, derived via immunoSEQ multiplex PCR, lists solely in-frame clones and lacks some. Of 70,000 to 95,000 clones listed, roughly 83% were seen once; the top ten hold under 30%. What was sequenced was peripheral blood. Every receptor here comes from a human donor in a cohort sampled during active COVID-19.

This clone was counted a single time. The chain is built from TRBV7-2 and TRBJ2-6; D is undetermined. The V gene's germline CDR1 is SGHTA and CDR2 FQGNSA. V was shortened by 1 base and J by 0 bases, with 10 bases between the two germline ends. This CDR3 is 17 amino acids long. The CDR3 DNA follows: TGTGCCAGCAGCTTAGAAAATGCCGGCTCTGGGGCCAACGTCCTGACTTTC. As protein: CASSLENAGSGANVLTF.

This clone was observed a few times. The gene calls are TRBV7-9 and TRBJ1-5; possible D gene TRBD1, 5 bases. The CDR3 is 16 amino acids. Trimming took off 5 bases at V and 3 bases at J, with 17 bases between the two ends. CDR1 SEHNR and CDR2 FQNEAQ come from the germline V gene (reference sequence). CDR3 residues: CASSQSAQGYNQPQHF. CDR3 nucleotide sequence: TGTGCCAGCAGCCAAAGTGCGCAGGGATACAATCAGCCCCAGCATTTT. Variable domain in full (rest from reference TRBV7-9 and TRBJ1-5): DTGVSQNPRHKITKRGQNVTFRCDPISEHNRLYWYRQTLGQGPEFLTYFQNEAQLEKSRLLSDRFSAERPKGSFSTLEIQRTEQGDSAMYLCASSQSAQGYNQPQHFGDGTRLSIL.

J is TRBJ1-5 and V is TRBV27, with D possibly being TRBD1 (6 bases). Trimming took 5 bases from V and 0 from J, leaving 8 bases between them. Germline loops: CDR1 MNHEY, CDR2 SMNVEV (reference sequence). The length of the CDR3 is 14 residues. The CDR3, as DNA: TGTGCCAGCAGTCGGACAGTTAGCAATCAGCCCCAGCATTTT. Translating it yields CASSRTVSNQPQHF.

This sequence joins TRBV2 and TRBJ2-3; D is perhaps TRBD1 (5 bases). CDR1 and CDR2 from the germline V gene are SNHLY and FYNNEI. Trimming pared 5 bases from V and 0 bases from J, leaving 12 bases between. This CDR3 has 15 amino acids. The CDR3 region is CASSKGTGSTDTQYF. The CDR3 coding sequence is TGTGCCAGCAGTAAGGGCACAGGTAGCACAGATACGCAGTATTTT.

This clone was seen a single time. This chain joins TRBV7-8 and TRBJ2-7; 8 nucleotides line up with TRBD1. The J segment lost 5 bases and the V segment lost 8 bases, leaving 11 bases of the junction unmatched. The CDR3 totals 14 residues. Germline V CDR1 and CDR2: SGHVS, FQNEAQ. CDR3 sequence (DNA): TGTGCCAGCGAGAGCAACAGGGGGAGCGACGAGCAGTACTTC. It codes for CASESNRGSDEQYF.

The chain uses TRBV5-5 and TRBJ2-3, with 9 bases matching TRBD2. Germline CDR1 is SGHKS and CDR2 is YYEKEE (reference sequence). This CDR3 is built from 15 residues. V gave up 3 bases and J gave up 6 bases; unmatched junction bases: 8. CDR3 bases: TGTGCCAGCAGCTCGACTAGCGGCCCGCGGGATACGCAGTATTTT. It specifies CASSSTSGPRDTQYF.

The rearrangement joins TRBV27 to TRBJ1-4; D is uncertain. Germline values: CDR1 MNHEY, CDR2 SMNVEV (reference sequence). Trimming removed 5 bases from V and 7 bases from J, with 14 bases in between. The CDR3 runs to 14 residues. This CDR3 is CASSPRPGGEKLFF. The CDR3 DNA follows: TGTGCCAGCAGTCCCCGACCCGGAGGTGAAAAACTGTTTTTT.

In its sample, this clone was seen once. The chain uses TRBV6-1 and TRBJ1-5; 7 nucleotides agree with TRBD1. This CDR3 comprises 17 residues. Germline-derived CDR1 and CDR2 are MNHNS and SASEGT. The ends lost 2 bases at V and 7 bases at J; junction bases unmatched: 14. CDR3 nucleotides: TGTGCCAGCAGTGAACCACAACAGACAGGGAGTGTCCAGCCCCAGCATTTT. Translating gives CASSEPQQTGSVQPQHF.

This clone was picked up one time. The chain combines TRBV10-3 with TRBJ1-5, with TRBD1 identical over 9 bases. The CDR3 has 14 amino acids. From germline, CDR1 is ENHRY and CDR2 SYGVKD. V lost 4 bases and J lost 4; bases outside the gene matches: 2. CDR3 amino acids: CAISGQGGNQPQHF. As DNA, the CDR3 is TGTGCCATCAGTGGACAGGGGGGAAATCAGCCCCAGCATTTT.